This T cell receptor (beta chain) derives from a study of blood T cell repertoires in COVID-19. This clone was detected a few times. The germline V gene encodes CDR1 SNHLY and CDR2 FYNNEI. The CDR3 length is 15 residues. V lost 2 bases, J lost 6 bases, and 8 bases stayed unmatched. Living in 24 US areas, the participants were between about 18 and 100 years of age. Self-reported history from a screening survey and questionnaire set each donor's cohort. Exposed volunteers were people who met a COVID-19 case within 2 weeks before study entry. Per the study methods: Scientists estimated how many nucleated cells there were by amplifying reference gene primers. Here immunoSEQ multiplex PCR was the method, and the copy in TCRdb shows in-frame clones only, minus some. D and trimming were read from the DNA, whereas the V and J calls and clone size are those reported in that table. The top ten clones hold approximately 5% of a sample with fewer than 300,000 clones, about four fifths of them seen once.

Sequenced: PBMCs or T cells enriched from blood (not recorded which). The chain couples TRBV2 to TRBJ2-5; TRBD1 aligns across 8 bases. This TCR came from a man aged 40-50 years who had been exposed to COVID-19. CDR3 coding DNA: TGTGCCAGCAGTGAAAGCCAGGGGGCGGGAAAGACCCAGTACTTC. Amino acids: CASSESQGAGKTQYF.